What follows describes a single T cell receptor (beta chain). Antigen: not known. TCRdb's copy holds only in-frame clones and misses some; the assay was immunoSEQ multiplex PCR. Here the sample spans more than 8,000 clones, more than 50% being singletons. The sample is drawn from a study of tissue T cells after allogeneic stem cell transplantation. Broader study findings: Blood and spleen captured only part of the tissue TCR repertoire.

This CDR3 spans 14 amino acids. Trimming left V 6 bases short and J 1 base short, with 13 bases between. CDR1 KGHSH and CDR2 LQKENI come from the germline V gene. The origin of this receptor is a female donor aged 60 or older with lung cancer. The chain recombines TRBV18 with TRBJ2-7; D is tentatively TRBD1 or TRBD2 (5 bases each). The specimen was tissue from the jejunum, collected at autopsy. The CDR3 spells CASSRDRLSYEQYF. CDR3 coding DNA: TGTGCCAGCTCTCGGGACCGGCTATCCTACGAGCAGTACTTC.